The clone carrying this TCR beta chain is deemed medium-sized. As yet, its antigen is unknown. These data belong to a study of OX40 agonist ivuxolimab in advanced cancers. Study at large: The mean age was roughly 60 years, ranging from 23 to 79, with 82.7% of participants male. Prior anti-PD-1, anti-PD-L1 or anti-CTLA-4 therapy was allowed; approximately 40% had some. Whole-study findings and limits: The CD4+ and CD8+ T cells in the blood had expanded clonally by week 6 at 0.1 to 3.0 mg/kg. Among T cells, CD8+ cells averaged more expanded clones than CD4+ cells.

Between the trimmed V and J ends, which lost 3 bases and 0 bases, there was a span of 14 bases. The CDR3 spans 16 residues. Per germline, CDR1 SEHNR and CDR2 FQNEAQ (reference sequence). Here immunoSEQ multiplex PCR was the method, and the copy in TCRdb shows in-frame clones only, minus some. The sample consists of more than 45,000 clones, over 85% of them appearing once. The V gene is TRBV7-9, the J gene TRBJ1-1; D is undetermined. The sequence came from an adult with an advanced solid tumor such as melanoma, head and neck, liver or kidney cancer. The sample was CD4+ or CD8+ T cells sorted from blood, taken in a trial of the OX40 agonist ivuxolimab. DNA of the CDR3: TGTGCCAGCAGCTTCGGGGAAACCTCAGTGAACACTGAAGCTTTCTTT. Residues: CASSFGETSVNTEAFF.